This TCR beta chain was found in a study of blood T cell repertoires in COVID-19. The table came from immunoSEQ multiplex PCR; TCRdb's copy has only in-frame clones and leaves some out. This table holds under 450,000 clones, 80% to 85% found once. V was clipped by 4 bases and J by 4 bases, with 18 bases between them. The CDR3 has 16 residues. Germline CDR1 MNHEY, CDR2 SVGAGI. Input material: PBMCs or T cells enriched from blood (not recorded which). The V and J genes are TRBV6-5 and TRBJ2-3; D uncertain. The TCR was taken from a woman aged 50 to 60 who had recovered from COVID-19. The chain's CDR3 is CASSSTASVGPDTQYF. CDR3 DNA sequence: TGTGCCAGCAGTTCCACTGCGTCCGTGGGCCCAGATACGCAGTATTTT.